The clone carrying this T cell receptor (beta chain) was picked up many times. What it recognizes is unknown. The sample comes from a study of neurological immune-mediated disorders. General study points: Whereas HTLV-1-associated myelopathy showed the most TCR clonal expansion, multiple sclerosis showed the least, with levels below those of healthy controls.

Per the germline V gene, CDR1 is DFQATT and CDR2 is SNEGSKA (reference sequence). This CDR3 spans 13 amino acids. V lost 0 bases, J lost 7 bases, and 2 bases stayed unmatched. Synthesis of cDNA was carried out by template-switch 5'RACE. The reaction used 10-nucleotide random UMIs. TCRdb ran MiXCR on the 5' RACE reads and lists one entry per CDR3 protein. The table has about 99,000 distinct CDR3 sequences, 11% seen once. Specified time point: longitudinal time-point 3. The unsorted libraries were produced from 2 million PBMCs held at -80 C. Sequenced input: PBMCs. This clonotype was sampled from a female donor with HTLV-1-associated myelopathy (HAM/TSP). The genes are TRBV20-1 and TRBJ2-4; the match to TRBD2 covers 8 bases. CDR3 nucleotides: TGCAGTGCTAGAGATCGGGGGGGGAACATTCAGTACTTC. This encodes CSARDRGGNIQYF.